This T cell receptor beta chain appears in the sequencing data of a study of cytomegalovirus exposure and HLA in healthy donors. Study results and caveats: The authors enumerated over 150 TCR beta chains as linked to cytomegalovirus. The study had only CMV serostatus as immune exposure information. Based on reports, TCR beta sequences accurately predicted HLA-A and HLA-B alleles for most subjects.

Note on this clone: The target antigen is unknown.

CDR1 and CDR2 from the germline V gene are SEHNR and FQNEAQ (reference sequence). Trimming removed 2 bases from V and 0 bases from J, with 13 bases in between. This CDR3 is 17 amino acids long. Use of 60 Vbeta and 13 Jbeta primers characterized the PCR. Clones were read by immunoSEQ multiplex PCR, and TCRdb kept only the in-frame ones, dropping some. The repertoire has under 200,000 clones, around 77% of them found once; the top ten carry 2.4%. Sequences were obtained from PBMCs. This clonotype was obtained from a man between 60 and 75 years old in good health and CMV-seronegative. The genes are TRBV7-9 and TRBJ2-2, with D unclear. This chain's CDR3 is CASSLRWAGSNTGELFF. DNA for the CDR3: TGTGCCAGCAGCTTAAGGTGGGCTGGTTCGAACACCGGGGAGCTGTTTTTT. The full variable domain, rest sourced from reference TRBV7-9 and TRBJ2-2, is DTGVSQNPRHKITKRGQNVTFRCDPISEHNRLYWYRQTLGQGPEFLTYFQNEAQLEKSRLLSDRFSAERPKGSFSTLEIQRTEQGDSAMYLCASSLRWAGSNTGELFFGEGSRLTVL.